This T cell receptor beta chain derives from a study of cytomegalovirus exposure and HLA in healthy donors. Whole-study results and caveats: About 87% or about 30% of the time was how often most TCR beta V segments were productive, according to an earlier analysis. More clonal expansion characterized HLA-associated TCR beta chains than equally common others in a later analysis. One variant, a missense change in DCLRE1C, was linked in a later analysis to TCR beta V- and J-gene trimming. Generally TCR sequences proved uncommon, though certain public TCRs appeared in numerous donors.

13 Jbeta primers and 60 Vbeta primers were used for the PCR. Measured with immunoSEQ multiplex PCR; TCRdb has only the in-frame clones, and not every one. The sample consists of under 200,000 clones, 12% of them appearing once. This CDR3 region has 16 residues. Looked up from germline, CDR1 is KGHSH and CDR2 is LQKENI. Trimming at V came to 5 bases and at J to 0 bases, leaving 7 bases not matched to a gene. With regard to this clone: Its antigen is unidentified.

The TCR comes from a man aged 45-65 years in good health and CMV-seropositive. The chain employs TRBV18 and TRBJ1-3; 7 bases match TRBD1. The sequenced sample was PBMCs. Here the CDR3 reads CASSRTGLGSGNTIYF. The DNA of the CDR3 is TGTGCCAGCTCAAGGACAGGTCTAGGCTCTGGAAACACCATATATTTT.